This T cell receptor (beta chain) was identified in a study of cytomegalovirus exposure and HLA in healthy donors. Study-level background: About 85 million unique TCR sequences came from HLA-typed donors in an early release.

Study-level points and caveats: Later, an analysis found that common viral pathogens appeared to be linked with several of the most significant clusters.

Regarding this clone: Its antigen is not identified.

The CDR3 totals 14 residues. Trimming at V came to 5 bases and at J to 2 bases, leaving 4 bases not matched to a gene. Germline CDR1 and CDR2: LNHDA and SQIVND (reference sequence). This PCR relied on a set of 60 Vbeta primers and 13 Jbeta primers. Only in-frame clones appear in the TCRdb table, and some are missing; sequencing was by immunoSEQ multiplex PCR. The sample lists approximately 32,000 clones; approximately 79% were seen once. This sequence originates from a woman in her 30s in good health and CMV-seropositive. V gene TRBV19 combines with J gene TRBJ2-7, with 9 bases fitting TRBD2. Specimen: PBMCs. The CDR3 DNA is TGTGCCAGTAGTTTCCAGCGGGGGGCCTACGAGCAGTACTTC. This gives the protein CASSFQRGAYEQYF.